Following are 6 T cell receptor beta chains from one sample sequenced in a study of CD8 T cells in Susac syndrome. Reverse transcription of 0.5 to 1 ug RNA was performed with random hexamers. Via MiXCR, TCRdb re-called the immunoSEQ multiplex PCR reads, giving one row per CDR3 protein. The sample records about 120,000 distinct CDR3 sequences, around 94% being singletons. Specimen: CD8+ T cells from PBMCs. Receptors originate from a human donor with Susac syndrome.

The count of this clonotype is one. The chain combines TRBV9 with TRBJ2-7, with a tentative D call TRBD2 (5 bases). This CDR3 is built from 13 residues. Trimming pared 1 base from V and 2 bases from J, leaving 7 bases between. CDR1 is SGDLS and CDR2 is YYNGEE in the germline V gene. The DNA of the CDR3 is TGTGCCAGCAGCGTAACGGGAACCTACGAGCAGTACTTC. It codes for CASSVTGTYEQYF.

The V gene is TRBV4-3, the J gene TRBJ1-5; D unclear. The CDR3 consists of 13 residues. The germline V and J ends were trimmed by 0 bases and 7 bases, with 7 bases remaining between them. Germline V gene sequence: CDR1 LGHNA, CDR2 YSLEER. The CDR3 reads CASSQDREQPQHF. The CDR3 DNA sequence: TGCGCCAGCAGCCAAGATCGAGAACAGCCCCAGCATTTT.

CDR3 in DNA: TGTGCCAGTCGGGGCTACACCTTC. It specifies CASRGYTF. The chain has TRBV2 and TRBJ1-2; D is unresolved. The CDR3 totals 8 residues. The germline V and J ends were trimmed by 9 bases and 8 bases, with 4 bases remaining between them. Per the germline V gene, CDR1 is SNHLY and CDR2 is FYNNEI.

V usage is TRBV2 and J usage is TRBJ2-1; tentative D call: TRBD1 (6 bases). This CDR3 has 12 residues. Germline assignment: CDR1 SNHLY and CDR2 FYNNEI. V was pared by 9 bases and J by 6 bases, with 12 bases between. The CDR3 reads CARETGSNEQFF. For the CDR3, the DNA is TGTGCCAGGGAGACAGGCTCCAATGAGCAGTTCTTC.

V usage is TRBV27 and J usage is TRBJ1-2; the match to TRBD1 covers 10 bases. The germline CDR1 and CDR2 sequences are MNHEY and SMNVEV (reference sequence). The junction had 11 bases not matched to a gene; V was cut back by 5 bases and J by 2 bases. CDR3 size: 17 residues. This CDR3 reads CASSGRDRGEKNYGYTF. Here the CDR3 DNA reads TGTGCCAGCAGTGGCCGGGACAGGGGTGAGAAAAACTATGGCTACACCTTC.

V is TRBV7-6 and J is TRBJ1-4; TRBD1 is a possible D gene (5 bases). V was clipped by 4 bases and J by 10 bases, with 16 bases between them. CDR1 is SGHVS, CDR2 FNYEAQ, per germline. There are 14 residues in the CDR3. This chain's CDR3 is CASSSGTVPGKLFF. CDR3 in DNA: TGTGCCAGCAGCTCGGGGACGGTCCCGGGAAAACTGTTTTTT.